The present entry profiles one T cell receptor (beta chain) with its context. Its antigen is unidentified. The sample comes from a study of PD-1 blockade in classical Hodgkin lymphoma. CDR1 and CDR2 (germline): SGHTA, FQGNSA. This CDR3 has 13 amino acids. The V gene lost 1 base and the J gene lost 7 bases, with 10 bases spanning the gap. Sequencing was performed with immunoSEQ multiplex PCR; in TCRdb, only in-frame clones are kept and a portion is missing. The sample has about 40,000 clones; around 63% are singletons. Study outcomes and limitations: In CD4+ cells, TCR diversity went up significantly by C4D1, but in CD8+ cells it did not. Relative to healthy donors, newly diagnosed patients reportedly had lower baseline TCR diversity, which was reported as lower still in relapsed/refractory patients. Baseline diversity resembling that of newly diagnosed patients was seen in complete responders.

Brentuximab vedotin exposure varied among the patients, all of whom had relapsed after autologous stem cell transplantation. The source is a human donor with classical Hodgkin lymphoma. The rearrangement joins TRBV7-2 to TRBJ1-1, with unresolved D. Sequenced material: peripheral blood mononuclear cells (PBMCs), taken before the second cycle of nivolumab. CDR3 sequence: CASSLVKGFEAFF. The CDR3 nucleotides read TGTGCCAGCAGCTTAGTAAAGGGTTTTGAAGCTTTCTTT. Filled out from reference TRBV7-2 and TRBJ1-1, the complete variable domain reads GAGVSQSPSNKVTEKGKDVELRCDPISGHTALYWYRQSLGQGLEFLIYFQGNSAPDKSGLPSDRFSAERTGGSVSTLTIQRTQQEDSAVYLCASSLVKGFEAFFGQGTRLTVV.